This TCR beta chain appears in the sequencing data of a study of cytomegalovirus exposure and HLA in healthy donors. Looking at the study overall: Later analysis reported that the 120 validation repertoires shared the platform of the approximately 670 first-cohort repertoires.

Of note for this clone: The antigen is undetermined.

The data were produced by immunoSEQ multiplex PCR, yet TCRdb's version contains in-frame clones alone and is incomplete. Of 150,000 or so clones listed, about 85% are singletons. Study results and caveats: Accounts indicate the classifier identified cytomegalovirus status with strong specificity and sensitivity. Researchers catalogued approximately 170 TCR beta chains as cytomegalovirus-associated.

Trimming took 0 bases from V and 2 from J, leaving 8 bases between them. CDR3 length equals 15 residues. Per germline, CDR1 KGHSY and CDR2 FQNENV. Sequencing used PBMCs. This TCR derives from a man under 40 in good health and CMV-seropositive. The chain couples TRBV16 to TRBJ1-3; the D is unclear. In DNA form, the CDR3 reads TGTGCCAGCAGCCAATCGAGGGTCCCTGGAAACACCATATATTTT. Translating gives CASSQSRVPGNTIYF.